One sample yielded the 21 T cell receptor beta chains listed below, sequenced in a study of radiation and T cells in renal cell carcinoma. Documented time point: blood 4 weeks post-SBRT, at nephrectomy. Treatment given: 15 Gy SBRT to primary tumor, nephrectomy 4 weeks later. Assay used: immunoSEQ multiplex PCR; TCRdb lists only in-frame clones, some missing. Among over 120,000 clones listed, 75% to 90% were seen once. This specimen was blood, taken from a patient whose treatment included radiotherapy and nephrectomy. The source is a woman between 45 and 60 years old with renal cell carcinoma.

CDR3: CASSLGHYGYTF. Written as DNA, the CDR3 is TGTGCCAGCAGTTTAGGTCACTATGGCTACACCTTC. This chain connects TRBV28 to TRBJ1-2; D call uncertain. This CDR3 spans 12 amino acids. Between the trimmed V and J ends, which lost 2 bases and 3 bases, there was a span of 4 bases. In germline, CDR1 is MDHEN, CDR2 SYDVKM.

The table lists this clone with a count of one. The chain recombines TRBV15 with TRBJ1-1; 9 bases map to TRBD1. CDR1 is LNHNV, CDR2 YYDKDF, per germline (reference sequence). V lost 10 bases to trimming and J lost 7 bases; unmatched junction nucleotides: 13. The CDR3 length is 14 residues. This CDR3 reads CAIKMTGGVDEAFF. The CDR3 DNA reads as TGTGCCATCAAAATGACAGGGGGGGTTGATGAAGCTTTCTTT.

This chain joins TRBV4-3 and TRBJ1-2; D is ambiguous. CDR1 and CDR2 from the germline V gene are LGHNA and YSLEER. Trimming took off 0 bases at V and 4 bases at J, with 15 bases between the two ends. The CDR3 runs to 16 residues. As DNA, the CDR3 is TGCGCCAGCAGCCAAGACGGGCCCCGAGCTGCCTATGGCTACACCTTC. Protein: CASSQDGPRAAYGYTF.

In DNA form, the CDR3 reads TGTGCCAGCAGTTCCCTTTCTAGCGGGAGGGAATACGAGCAGTACTTC. Translation: CASSSLSSGREYEQYF. The chain uses TRBV28 and TRBJ2-7; 12 nucleotides align to TRBD2. V shed 4 bases, J shed 4 bases, and the junction held 8 bases outside the gene matches. Germline lookup yields CDR1 MDHEN and CDR2 SYDVKM. The CDR3 extends over 16 amino acids.

CDR3 sequence reads: CASSASGLAAGGEQFF. As DNA, the CDR3 is TGTGCCAGCAGCGCCTCGGGACTAGCGGCGGGGGGTGAGCAGTTCTTC. This chain links TRBV9 with TRBJ2-1, with 11 bases identical to TRBD2. The CDR3 length is 16 residues. Trimming took 3 bases from V and 9 from J; bases not matched to a gene: 11. Germline values: CDR1 SGDLS, CDR2 YYNGEE.

The chain links TRBV9 to TRBJ2-3; D remains unclear. Trimming left V 3 bases short and J 4 bases short, with 9 bases between. The CDR3 spans 13 residues. CDR1 is SGDLS, CDR2 YYNGEE, per germline. CDR3 DNA sequence: TGTGCCAGCAGCGGATTCGCAGCAGATACGCAGTATTTT. This translates into CASSGFAADTQYF.

The J gene is TRBJ2-7, the V gene TRBV7-9; D is unclear. Trimming took 5 bases from V and 7 from J, leaving 9 bases between them. Germline-derived CDR1 and CDR2 are SEHNR and FQNEAQ (reference sequence). This CDR3 contains 11 residues. The CDR3 bases are TGTGCCAGCAGCCCGCTGTTGGAGCAGTACTTC. It codes for CASSPLLEQYF.

V gene TRBV19 combines with J gene TRBJ1-1; no reliable D call. The CDR3 runs 13 residues. Trimming removed 3 bases from V and 3 bases from J, with 8 bases in between. The germline CDR1 and CDR2 sequences are LNHDA and SQIVND (reference sequence). CDR3 DNA: TGTGCCAGTAGTATTGTTCGGTACACTGAAGCTTTCTTT. This sequence encodes CASSIVRYTEAFF.

This chain joins TRBV6-5 and TRBJ2-5, with TRBD2 as a possible D gene (5 bases). The CDR3 spans 11 residues. Trimming stripped 2 bases from V and 9 bases from J, with 7 bases between. Germline values: CDR1 MNHEY, CDR2 SVGAGI. CDR3 nucleotides: TGTGCCAGCAGTTACGCAGCGGCCCAGTACTTC. Translated: CASSYAAAQYF.

The chain combines TRBV25-1 with TRBJ1-6; D is uncertain. V lost 5 bases and J lost 10, with 12 bases in between. Germline assignment: CDR1 MGHDK and CDR2 SYGVNS. This CDR3 has 13 amino acids. CDR3 residues: CASSLGRRSPLHF. The CDR3 DNA reads as TGTGCCAGCAGTCTGGGGAGGAGATCACCCCTCCACTTT. Looking up the rest from reference TRBV25-1 and TRBJ1-6 gives the full variable domain: EADIYQTPRYLVIGTGKKITLECSQTMGHDKMYWYQQDPGMELHLIHYSYGVNSTEKGDLSSESTVSRIRTEHFPLTLESARPSHTSQYLCASSLGRRSPLHFGNGTRLTVT.

This clone appeared once. The rearrangement links TRBV7-2 to TRBJ2-1, with 10 positions matching TRBD2. Germline V lookup: CDR1 SGHTA, CDR2 FQGNSA. With 3 bases clipped from V and 12 bases from J, the junction kept 11 bases outside the gene matches. This CDR3 has 15 amino acids. The CDR3 spells CASSLDGLAALGQFF. The CDR3 DNA follows: TGTGCCAGCAGCTTGGATGGACTAGCGGCACTAGGGCAGTTCTTC.

Here the CDR3 DNA reads TGTGCCAGCAGCCCCTTGGCGGTGGATGAGCAGTTCTTC. Translation gives CASSPLAVDEQFF. The V gene is TRBV7-3, the J gene TRBJ2-1; unclear D gene. The CDR3 length is 13 residues. V dropped 5 bases and J dropped 8 bases, with 13 bases sitting between them. Looked up from germline, CDR1 is SGHTA and CDR2 is FQGTGA.

The V gene is TRBV6-1, the J gene TRBJ2-7; either TRBD1 or TRBD2 may supply D (5 bases each). V gave up 6 bases and J gave up 0 bases, with 15 bases separating them. Germline CDR1 and CDR2: MNHNS and SASEGT. The CDR3 length is 15 residues. The CDR3 nucleotides read TGTGCCAGCAGGCCCCCGGGACCGAACTCCTACGAGCAGTACTTC. It codes for CASRPPGPNSYEQYF.

The chain recombines TRBV5-1 with TRBJ2-5; 10 bases match TRBD2. The CDR3 length is 16 residues. Trimming took 0 bases from V and 5 from J; bases not matched to a gene: 7. Germline assignment: CDR1 SGHRS and CDR2 YFSETQ. The CDR3, as DNA: TGCGCCAGCAGCTTGGGAGCGGGAGGGCCCGGGGAGACCCAGTACTTC. Amino acid sequence: CASSLGAGGPGETQYF.

The chain couples TRBV5-4 to TRBJ2-3; 9 bases are a match to TRBD2. The CDR3 has 17 amino acids. Per germline, CDR1 SGHNT and CDR2 YYREEE (reference sequence). V trimming: 1 base; J trimming: 5 bases; junction bases outside the gene matches: 11. The CDR3 loop reads CASSLPQGTSFGDTQYF. CDR3 nucleotides: TGTGCCAGCAGCTTGCCCCAAGGGACTAGCTTTGGAGATACGCAGTATTTT.

This chain uses TRBV5-1 with TRBJ2-3; D is unclear. The germline V and J ends were trimmed by 3 bases and 2 bases, with 13 bases remaining between them. Germline CDR1 reads SGHRS; CDR2 reads YFSETQ. The CDR3 sequence is 15 residues long. The CDR3 is CASSSRPMATDTQYF. CDR3 DNA: TGCGCCAGCAGCTCTAGACCCATGGCCACAGATACGCAGTATTTT.

This chain connects TRBV10-1 to TRBJ2-7; TRBD2 agrees at 7 bases. The CDR3 has 15 residues. From germline, CDR1 is WNHNN and CDR2 SYGVQD (reference sequence). With 5 bases clipped from V and 2 bases from J, the junction kept 9 bases outside the gene matches. For the CDR3, the DNA is TGCGCCAGCAGTCTTGGCGACGGGACTACCTACGAGCAGTACTTC. It translates to CASSLGDGTTYEQYF.

The genes are TRBV28 and TRBJ1-6, with 7 bases that match TRBD1. V lost 8 bases and J lost 2; bases outside the gene matches: 6. The CDR3 consists of 15 residues. The V gene's germline CDR1 is MDHEN and CDR2 SYDVKM. The CDR3 protein is CASHQTGTYNSPLHF. CDR3 nucleotide sequence: TGTGCCAGCCATCAGACAGGGACCTATAATTCACCCCTCCACTTT.

The V gene is TRBV28, the J gene TRBJ1-5; D unresolved. Looked up from germline, CDR1 is MDHEN and CDR2 is SYDVKM. The CDR3 has 14 residues. Trimming removed 1 base from V and 0 bases from J, with 4 bases in between. CDR3 sequence reads: CASSLLDSNQPQHF. CDR3 nucleotide sequence: TGTGCCAGCAGTTTATTGGATAGCAATCAGCCCCAGCATTTT.

This clone was found once. For the CDR3, the DNA is TGTGCCAGCTCACCAAGGCAGAAAGAGACCCAGTACTTC. Protein product: CASSPRQKETQYF. The V call is TRBV18, the J call TRBJ2-5, with D unresolved. This CDR3 is built from 13 residues. Germline CDR1 is KGHSH and CDR2 is LQKENI. Trimming removed 2 bases from V and 3 bases from J, with 7 bases in between.

This chain connects TRBV7-9 to TRBJ2-7; D perhaps matches TRBD2 (6 bases). V was clipped by 1 base and J by 4 bases, with 11 bases between them. The CDR3 consists of 14 residues. Germline loops: CDR1 SEHNR, CDR2 FQNEAQ (reference sequence). CDR3 in amino acids: CASSLGGNRYEQYF. The CDR3 DNA is TGTGCCAGCAGCTTAGGCGGGAATAGGTACGAGCAGTACTTC.